The present entry profiles one T cell receptor (beta chain) with its context. Its antigen specificity is not known. Qualities for individual bases were not recorded, and no much larger clone is one base off. This sample was taken from a study of molecular identifiers for immune sequencing clone quantification listed by TCRdb under 2018. Concerning the study at large: For a replicate experiment, RNA from 20,000 or 100,000 naive CD8 T cells was divided into five aliquots, and four of the five aliquots were sequenced. This methods study benchmarked molecular-identifier clustering-based TCR repertoire sequencing (MIDCIRS) and TCR RNA copy counting, using CD8 T cells to do so. Overall study outcomes, separate from this receptor: Modeling indicated roughly 3.2 TCR RNA copies recovered per cell, compared with about 9.4 by digital PCR, which implies a capture efficiency of around 30%. The sizes of highly expanded clones could end up underestimated when identical TCR molecules share a barcode. The naive libraries included spiked-in Jurkat TCR RNA (10 copies' worth), and this Jurkat TCR RNA is not part of the donor repertoire. A single cell's worth of spiked-in Jurkat TCR RNA was reported detectable even among one million naive CD8 T cells. Clones above 20 RNA copies held over 99% of molecules in CMV-specific effector cells but under 1% in naive cells. When barcode sub-clustering was left out, chimeric consensus sequences inflated TCR diversity, with chimeras reaching as high as 47%.

Libraries of naive CD8 T cells were generated from about 21,000 to 970,000 sorted cells, with 10%, 30% or 50% of the purified RNA used. Naive CD8 T cells were FACS-sorted as CD8+CD4-CCR7+CD45RA+ on a BD FACSAria II into RLT Plus buffer. To test detection sensitivity, Jurkat RNA equivalent to about ten TCR copies was spiked into samples of about 19,000-1,000,000 naive CD8 T cells. Enrichment of CD8 T cells was performed with RosetteSep CD8+ T Cell Enrichment Cocktail and Ficoll-Paque, after which ACK red cell lysis was carried out. The germline V gene encodes CDR1 MNHNY and CDR2 SVGAGI (reference sequence). Cut back by 2 bases and 14 bases, the V and J ends lie 7 bases apart. Measured from the cysteine to the phenylalanine, the CDR3 is 11 residues long. Just the 33-base CDR3 DNA is kept, in frame starting at base 1. Libraries were prepared through PCR. The reads were generated on a NextSeq 500. Bulk TCR libraries were prepared as previously described, using TCR primers listed in Table S5. The Qiagen AllPrep DNA/RNA kit was used to purify total RNA. Before analysis, reads from multiple sequencing runs of the same library were pooled. In the original analysis: Only reads with exact TCR constant sequence were kept, trimmed to 150 nt, and grouped by their 12-nt molecular barcodes. Reads within each barcode group were sub-clustered using a 15% Levenshtein threshold, and quality-weighted consensus sequences were constructed for each RNA molecule. Non-functional sequences were discarded, and so were lower-count sequences lying one edit away from another sequence. Barcode sub-clusters with fewer than 20% of the maximum read count were removed, based on fitting two negative binomial distributions. The raw public data were reprocessed by TCRdb itself: fastp quality trimming at Q25, MiXCR clonotype calling, in-frame beta chains only. Every CDR3 protein is listed once, alongside the most common genes and DNA of its rows. None of the V and J calls come from the authors' own analysis; TCRdb made them. The sample profile shows some 100,000 distinct CDR3 sequences; 36% of them were found once. Around 4.2% of the sample is held by the ten biggest clonotypes.

The receptor's source is a human donor in good health. Some libraries in this study had Jurkat cell RNA spiked in. The specimen was naive CD8+ T cells from blood, with Jurkat cell RNA spiked in. What the cell subset or site label conveys for this sample: FACS-sorted CD8+CD4-CCR7+CD45RA+ naive T cells. This sequence uses TRBV6-6 and TRBJ1-6; no D segment can be confidently identified. The CDR3 reads CASSYGEALHF. The base sequence is TGTGCCAGCAGTTACGGGGAAGCCCTCCACTTT.